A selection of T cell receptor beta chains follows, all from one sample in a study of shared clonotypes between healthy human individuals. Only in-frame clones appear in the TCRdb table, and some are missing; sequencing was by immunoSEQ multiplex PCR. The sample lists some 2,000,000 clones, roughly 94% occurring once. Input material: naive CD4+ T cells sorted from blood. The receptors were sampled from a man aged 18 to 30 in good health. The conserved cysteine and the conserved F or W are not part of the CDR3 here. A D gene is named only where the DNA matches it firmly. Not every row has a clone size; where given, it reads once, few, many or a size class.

CDR3 protein: ASASGETQY; V gene: TRBV19; clone size: -; J gene: TRBJ2-5; D gene: -
CDR3 protein: AWSASRNEQF; V gene: TRBV30; clone size: -; J gene: TRBJ2-1; D gene: -
CDR3 protein: ASSQVLTDTQY; V gene: TRBV4-3; clone size: once; J gene: TRBJ2-3; D gene: -
CDR3 protein: ASSLQGGGPTEAF; V gene: TRBV6-6; clone size: -; J gene: TRBJ1-1; D gene: TRBD1
CDR3 protein: ASSLISGILDEQY; V gene: TRBV13; clone size: -; J gene: TRBJ2-7; D gene: -
CDR3 protein: ATGRQEGNEQF; V gene: TRBV10-3; clone size: once; J gene: TRBJ2-1; D gene: -
CDR3 protein: ASSEMGTSNQPQH; V gene: TRBV5-1; clone size: -; J gene: TRBJ1-5; D gene: -
CDR3 protein: ASSQDETLFYEQY; V gene: TRBV4-2; clone size: -; J gene: TRBJ2-7; D gene: -
CDR3 protein: ASSYGIAQETQY; V gene: TRBV7-9; clone size: -; J gene: TRBJ2-5; D gene: -
CDR3 protein: ASSVVAGGTDTQY; V gene: TRBV9; clone size: -; J gene: TRBJ2-3; D gene: TRBD2
CDR3 protein: ASRTSGLSYEQY; V gene: TRBV6-5; clone size: -; J gene: TRBJ2-7; D gene: -
CDR3 protein: ASSLAGGSLDEQF; V gene: TRBV5-6; clone size: once; J gene: TRBJ2-1; D gene: -
CDR3 protein: ASSRRQDTEAF; V gene: TRBV6-5; clone size: -; J gene: TRBJ1-1; D gene: -
CDR3 protein: ASSLIRKAIQETQY; V gene: TRBV5-6; clone size: -; J gene: TRBJ2-5; D gene: -
CDR3 protein: ATRGDSNQPQH; V gene: TRBV28; clone size: -; J gene: TRBJ1-5; D gene: TRBD1
CDR3 protein: ASSPQGRRGETQY; V gene: TRBV18; clone size: -; J gene: TRBJ2-5; D gene: -
CDR3 protein: ASSLGPREGYGYT; V gene: TRBV5-1; clone size: -; J gene: TRBJ1-2; D gene: -
CDR3 protein: ASSEGGRTNYGYT; V gene: TRBV10-2; clone size: -; J gene: TRBJ1-2; D gene: -
CDR3 protein: ASSPRTSGMGYYEQY; V gene: TRBV7-2; clone size: -; J gene: TRBJ2-7; D gene: TRBD2
CDR3 protein: AVMTGMNTEAF; V gene: TRBV10-3; clone size: -; J gene: TRBJ1-1; D gene: TRBD1
CDR3 protein: ASSPGTGGQETQY; V gene: TRBV7-7; clone size: -; J gene: TRBJ2-5; D gene: TRBD1
CDR3 protein: ASSGRQGKNTEAF; V gene: TRBV2; clone size: once; J gene: TRBJ1-1; D gene: TRBD1
CDR3 protein: ASSVRTGRNEQF; V gene: TRBV2; clone size: -; J gene: TRBJ2-1; D gene: TRBD1
CDR3 protein: ASSGQIAGGLYQETQY; V gene: TRBV9; clone size: -; J gene: TRBJ2-5; D gene: TRBD2
CDR3 protein: ASSRIWTGWTGELF; V gene: TRBV11-2; clone size: -; J gene: TRBJ2-2; D gene: TRBD1
CDR3 protein: ASLPTYEQY; V gene: TRBV27; clone size: -; J gene: TRBJ2-7; D gene: -
CDR3 protein: ASSEGLSTDTQY; V gene: TRBV5-1; clone size: -; J gene: TRBJ2-3; D gene: -
CDR3 protein: AWSVLIPNEQF; V gene: TRBV30; clone size: once; J gene: TRBJ2-1; D gene: -
CDR3 protein: ASSEDNQETQY; V gene: TRBV2; clone size: -; J gene: TRBJ2-5; D gene: -
CDR3 protein: ASSLQGLIYEQY; V gene: TRBV5-4; clone size: -; J gene: TRBJ2-7; D gene: -
CDR3 protein: ASRGTGTGNQPQH; V gene: TRBV6-1; clone size: -; J gene: TRBJ1-5; D gene: -
CDR3 protein: ASSLRTSGGNEQF; V gene: TRBV7-2; clone size: -; J gene: TRBJ2-1; D gene: TRBD2
CDR3 protein: ASSLALAGGYEQY; V gene: TRBV7-2; clone size: -; J gene: TRBJ2-7; D gene: TRBD1
CDR3 protein: ASSNRPIMGEQY; V gene: TRBV19; clone size: -; J gene: TRBJ2-7; D gene: -
CDR3 protein: ASSQGLAGTDTQY; V gene: TRBV4-1; clone size: few; J gene: TRBJ2-3; D gene: TRBD2
CDR3 protein: ASSPTAYVGELF; V gene: TRBV28; clone size: once; J gene: TRBJ2-2; D gene: -
CDR3 protein: ASSGTGTETQY; V gene: TRBV2; clone size: -; J gene: TRBJ2-5; D gene: TRBD1
CDR3 protein: ASSPGGWGYEQY; V gene: TRBV18; clone size: -; J gene: TRBJ2-7; D gene: -
CDR3 protein: ASSGGTSAYNEQF; V gene: TRBV5-6; clone size: -; J gene: TRBJ2-1; D gene: TRBD2
CDR3 protein: ASSLGGLTGEKLF; V gene: TRBV27; clone size: -; J gene: TRBJ1-4; D gene: -
CDR3 protein: ASSWDSFGYT; V gene: TRBV5-8; clone size: -; J gene: TRBJ1-2; D gene: TRBD1
CDR3 protein: ASSEVEGGGYT; V gene: TRBV2; clone size: -; J gene: TRBJ1-2; D gene: -
CDR3 protein: ASSSMASGVGLETQY; V gene: TRBV5-1; clone size: -; J gene: TRBJ2-5; D gene: TRBD2
CDR3 protein: ASSREGWKTYEQY; V gene: TRBV18; clone size: -; J gene: TRBJ2-7; D gene: -
CDR3 protein: ASSGGTSLNEQF; V gene: TRBV19; clone size: -; J gene: TRBJ2-1; D gene: -
CDR3 protein: ASSNEATTYEQY; V gene: TRBV25-1; clone size: -; J gene: TRBJ2-7; D gene: -
CDR3 protein: AISDRGSADTQY; V gene: TRBV10-3; clone size: -; J gene: TRBJ2-3; D gene: -
CDR3 protein: ASNPTENYGYT; V gene: TRBV6-5; clone size: -; J gene: TRBJ1-2; D gene: -
CDR3 protein: ASSSSLVLRERNTDTQY; V gene: TRBV5-1; clone size: -; J gene: TRBJ2-3; D gene: -
CDR3 protein: ASSQDEAGAPYEQY; V gene: TRBV4-3; clone size: -; J gene: TRBJ2-7; D gene: TRBD2
CDR3 protein: ASGLVSSWGPGRNSSYEQY; V gene: TRBV12-5; clone size: -; J gene: TRBJ2-7; D gene: -
CDR3 protein: ASPPRAGHPTEAF; V gene: TRBV19; clone size: -; J gene: TRBJ1-1; D gene: -
CDR3 protein: ASSLGGRRTEAF; V gene: TRBV5-1; clone size: -; J gene: TRBJ1-1; D gene: -